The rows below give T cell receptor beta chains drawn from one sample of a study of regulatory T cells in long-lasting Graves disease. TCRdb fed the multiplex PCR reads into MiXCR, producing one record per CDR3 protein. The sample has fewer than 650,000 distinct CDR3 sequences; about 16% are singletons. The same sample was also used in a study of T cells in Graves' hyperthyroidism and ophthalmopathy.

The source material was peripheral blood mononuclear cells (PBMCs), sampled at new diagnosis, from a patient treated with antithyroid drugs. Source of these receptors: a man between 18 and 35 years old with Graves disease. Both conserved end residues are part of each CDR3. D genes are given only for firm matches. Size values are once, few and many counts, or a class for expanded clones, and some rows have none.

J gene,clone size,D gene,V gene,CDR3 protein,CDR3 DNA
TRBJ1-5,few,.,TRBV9,CASSGGGTGQPQHF,TGTGCCAGCAGCGGAGGGGGAACGGGACAGCCCCAGCATTTT
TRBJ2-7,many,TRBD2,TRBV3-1,CASSQGGTSGRGDSEQYF,TGTGCCAGCAGCCAAGGTGGGACTAGCGGGAGGGGCGACTCCGAGCAGTACTTC
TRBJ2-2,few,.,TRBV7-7,CASSFNRAGELFF,TGTGCTAGCAGCTTTAATCGGGCCGGGGAGCTGTTTTTT
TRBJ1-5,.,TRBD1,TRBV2,CASSDDSGGGQPQHF,TGTGCCAGCAGTGACGATTCAGGGGGTGGTCAGCCCCAGCATTTT
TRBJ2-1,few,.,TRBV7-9,CASRQGGVADEQFF,TGTGCCAGCAGGCAGGGGGGGGTTGCGGATGAGCAGTTCTTC
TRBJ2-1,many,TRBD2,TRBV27,CASSFTPLAGPYNEQFF,TGTGCCAGCAGTTTTACCCCACTAGCGGGCCCCTACAATGAGCAGTTCTTC
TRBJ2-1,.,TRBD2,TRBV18,CASSPLAGGPADEQFF,TGTGCCAGCTCACCTCTAGCGGGAGGGCCTGCGGATGAGCAGTTCTTC
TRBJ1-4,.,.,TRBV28,CASTGDWDGNEKLFF,TGTGCCAGCACCGGTGATTGGGACGGGAATGAAAAACTGTTTTTT
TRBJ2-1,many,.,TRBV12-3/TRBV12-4,CASTPGADNEQFF,TGTGCCAGCACCCCGGGGGCTGACAATGAGCAGTTCTTC
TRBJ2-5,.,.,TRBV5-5,CASSLAQGQETQYF,TGTGCCAGCAGCTTGGCACAGGGCCAAGAGACCCAGTACTTC
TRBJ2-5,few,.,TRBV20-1,CSARDDRQETQYF,TGCAGTGCTAGAGATGACAGACAAGAGACCCAGTACTTC
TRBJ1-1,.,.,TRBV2,CASSELILNTEAFF,TGTGCCAGCAGTGAATTGATATTGAACACTGAAGCTTTCTTT
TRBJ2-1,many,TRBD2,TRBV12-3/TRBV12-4,CASSLVRAGGLRNEQFF,TGTGCCAGCAGTTTAGTGCGAGCGGGAGGGCTACGCAATGAGCAGTTCTTC
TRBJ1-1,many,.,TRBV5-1,CASSLEVNTEAFF,TGTGCCAGCAGCCTCGAGGTGAACACTGAAGCTTTCTTT
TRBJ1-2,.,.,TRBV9,CASSVGPTVTGYTF,TGTGCCAGCAGCGTAGGACCGACAGTGACCGGCTACACCTTC
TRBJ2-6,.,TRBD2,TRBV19,CASSMGLAVNSGANVLTF,TGTGCCAGTAGTATGGGCCTAGCGGTTAACTCTGGGGCCAACGTCCTGACTTTC
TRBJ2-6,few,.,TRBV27,CASSLSSSRYGGANVLTF,TGTGCCAGCAGTTTAAGTAGTTCCAGGTACGGTGGGGCCAACGTCCTGACTTTC
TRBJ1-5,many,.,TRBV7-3,CASSRSSGLYQPQHF,TGTGCCAGCAGCCGATCCTCGGGTTTGTATCAGCCCCAGCATTTT